What follows are 21 T cell receptor beta chains derived from one specimen sequenced in a study of radiotherapy plus CTLA-4 blockade in lung cancer. Profiled with immunoSEQ multiplex PCR; TCRdb holds only in-frame clones, not every one. Of about 120,000 clones in the sample, 80% to 90% were seen once. Here the sequenced sample was peripheral blood, taken from a patient treated with radiotherapy plus ipilimumab. These receptors were obtained from a human donor with non-small cell lung cancer that progressed on radiotherapy plus ipilimumab.

V and J are TRBV28 and TRBJ1-2; D is possibly TRBD1 (5 bases). This CDR3 region has 11 residues. V was trimmed by 8 bases and J by 8 bases, leaving 12 bases between them. In germline, CDR1 is MDHEN, CDR2 SYDVKM. The CDR3 DNA follows: TGTGCCAGCTCAGGGCAGGAGGGCTACACCTTC. Encoded protein: CASSGQEGYTF.

V usage is TRBV15 and J usage is TRBJ1-5, with D possibly TRBD1 on 5 matching bases. This CDR3 contains 15 residues. CDR1 LNHNV and CDR2 YYDKDF come from the germline V gene (reference sequence). V gave up 3 bases and J gave up 2 bases, with 11 bases separating them. The DNA for the CDR3 is TGTGCCACCAGCAGCGAGGTAGGGGGCAATCAGCCCCAGCATTTT. As protein: CATSSEVGGNQPQHF.

The chain is built from TRBV6-1 and TRBJ1-5; D may be TRBD1 (5 bases). From germline, CDR1 is MNHNS and CDR2 SASEGT. The CDR3 runs to 13 residues. Trimming stripped 0 bases from V and 11 bases from J, with 11 bases between. The CDR3 sequence: CASSEADRGAQHF. Written as DNA, the CDR3 is TGTGCCAGCAGTGAAGCGGACCGGGGGGCCCAGCATTTT.

This clone was counted once. This chain joins TRBV2 and TRBJ2-1; 11 positions match TRBD2. Germline lookup yields CDR1 SNHLY and CDR2 FYNNEI. The CDR3 runs 18 residues. Unmatched junction bases numbered 9, after V lost 5 bases and J lost 0 bases. CDR3 bases: TGTGCCAGCAGTAGGGACAGGACTAGCGGGCACTCCTACAATGAGCAGTTCTTC. This sequence encodes CASSRDRTSGHSYNEQFF.

V and J are TRBV4-2 and TRBJ1-4; no definite D call. The germline V gene has CDR1 LGHNA and CDR2 YNFKEQ. This CDR3 region has 16 residues. The germline V and J ends were trimmed by 0 bases and 0 bases, with 8 bases remaining between them. CDR3 DNA: TGTGCCAGCAGCCAAGATCCCGATGCAACTAATGAAAAACTGTTTTTT. Its translation is CASSQDPDATNEKLFF.

The chain links TRBV9 to TRBJ2-3, with TRBD2 identical over 13 bases. In germline, CDR1 is SGDLS, CDR2 YYNGEE. The CDR3 runs to 16 residues. V was pared by 4 bases and J by 3 bases, with 5 bases of the junction left unmatched. This CDR3 reads CASSPRLAGGTDTQYF. The CDR3 DNA reads as TGTGCCAGCAGCCCAAGACTAGCGGGAGGAACAGATACGCAGTATTTT.

CDR3 amino acids: CASSIDLQGYSDQPQHF. DNA of the CDR3: TGTGCCAGTAGTATAGATCTCCAGGGTTATTCGGATCAGCCCCAGCATTTT. V and J are TRBV19 and TRBJ1-5, with D possibly TRBD1 on 5 matching bases. The CDR3 spans 17 residues. Germline V gene data show CDR1 as LNHDA and CDR2 as SQIVND (reference sequence). Between the trimmed V and J ends, which lost 0 bases and 5 bases, there was a span of 17 bases.

This clone was detected once. The chain is built from TRBV6-1 and TRBJ2-7, with TRBD2 matching over 9 bases. Unmatched junction bases numbered 6, after V lost 4 bases and J lost 2 bases. Germline V gene lookup returns CDR1 MNHNS and CDR2 SASEGT. This CDR3 is 15 amino acids long. The CDR3 loop reads CASSAPTSGPYEQYF. CDR3 DNA: TGTGCCAGCAGTGCCCCGACTAGCGGACCCTACGAGCAGTACTTC.

The V gene is TRBV5-1, the J gene TRBJ2-2; 8 bases fit TRBD2. In germline, CDR1 is SGHRS, CDR2 YFSETQ. There are 14 residues in the CDR3. Germline trimming cut 3 bases from V and 4 bases from J; bases unmatched to any gene: 2. The CDR3 nucleotides read TGCGCCAGCAGCTCCACTAGCGGCACCGGGGAGCTGTTTTTT. Translating it yields CASSSTSGTGELFF.

This clone was seen a single time. This CDR3 reads CASSLSTSNPYEQYF. The CDR3 nucleotides read TGCGCCAGCAGCTTGTCCACTAGCAACCCCTACGAGCAGTACTTC. The chain uses TRBV5-1 and TRBJ2-5; maybe TRBD2 (6 bases). The end of the DNA aligns better with TRBJ2-7, so the J call may be wrong. Germline loops: CDR1 SGHRS, CDR2 YFSETQ. The CDR3 is 15 amino acids.

V is TRBV6-1 and J is TRBJ1-3; D remains ambiguous. With 2 bases removed from V and 1 base from J, the gap between germline ends came to 12 bases. This CDR3 is 16 amino acids long. The V gene's germline CDR1 is MNHNS and CDR2 SASEGT. The CDR3 DNA is TGTGCCAGCAGTGAAACTTTAGGGCAGTCTGGAAACACCATATATTTT. Translated: CASSETLGQSGNTIYF.

The rearrangement links TRBV10-2 to TRBJ2-3; 13 bases map to TRBD2. Trimming removed 5 bases from V and 2 bases from J; junction bases left unmatched: 4. Germline CDR1 and CDR2: WSHSY and SAAADI. This CDR3 has 16 residues. CDR3 bases: TGCGCCAGCAGTCGGACTAGCGGGAGACCCACAGATACGCAGTATTTT. This encodes CASSRTSGRPTDTQYF.

With respect to this clone: At the DNA level, this CDR3 is encoded by other sequences in the same sample as well. The chain uses TRBV5-1 and TRBJ1-3; D not certain. Germline V gene data show CDR1 as SGHRS and CDR2 as YFSETQ. The V and J ends lost 0 bases and 3 bases respectively, with 7 bases between them. The CDR3 contains 14 residues. For the CDR3, the DNA is TGCGCCAGCAGCTTGGCCGGGTTTGGAAACACCATATATTTT. Its translation: CASSLAGFGNTIYF.

The chain is built from TRBV5-6 and TRBJ1-2, with D perhaps matching TRBD1 (5 bases). Germline loops: CDR1 SGHDT, CDR2 YYEEEE. V was cut by 0 bases and J by 1 base, with 19 bases left in between. The CDR3 contains 18 residues. CDR3 DNA: TGTGCCAGCAGCTTGGCCCCGGCAGCGGGGGACTATAACTATGGCTACACCTTC. Translated, it gives CASSLAPAAGDYNYGYTF.

The chain couples TRBV7-9 to TRBJ2-1; tentatively, D is TRBD1 or TRBD2 (5 bases each). This CDR3 spans 14 amino acids. V lost 3 bases and J lost 13, with 19 bases in between. Germline loops: CDR1 SEHNR, CDR2 FQNEAQ (reference sequence). CDR3 bases: TGTGCCAGCAGCTTTGACTATTCAGGGACCCAACAGTTCTTC. This translates into CASSFDYSGTQQFF.

The rearrangement uses TRBV25-1 and TRBJ2-3, with 9 bases identical to TRBD2. The V gene's germline CDR1 is MGHDK and CDR2 SYGVNS. V lost 5 bases to trimming and J lost 4 bases; unmatched junction nucleotides: 7. The CDR3 is made up of 15 amino acids. DNA of the CDR3: TGTGCCAGCAGTCCCGATAGCGGGAGAGCAGATACGCAGTATTTT. This codes for CASSPDSGRADTQYF.

This rearrangement joins TRBV7-2 to TRBJ1-1; D might be TRBD1 (5 bases). Trimming shortened V by 1 base and J by 4 bases, and 19 bases separated the two germline ends. The CDR3 is 17 residues long. Germline V CDR1 and CDR2: SGHTA, FQGNSA. The CDR3 sequence is CASSLGRGSPLSTEAFF. Written as DNA, the CDR3 is TGTGCCAGCAGCTTAGGGCGGGGCTCCCCCCTCAGCACTGAAGCTTTCTTT.

The genes are TRBV4-1 and TRBJ2-3; 8 bases align to TRBD2. V trimming: 4 bases; J trimming: 1 base; junction bases outside the gene matches: 4. This CDR3 spans 15 amino acids. CDR1 MGHRA and CDR2 YSYEKL come from the germline V gene. DNA for the CDR3: TGCGCCAGCAGCCGTACTAGCGGAGGCACAGATACGCAGTATTTT. It yields the protein CASSRTSGGTDTQYF.

This clone was picked up one time. The rearrangement joins TRBV6-6 to TRBJ2-5; D uncertain. Germline V gene sequence: CDR1 MNHNY, CDR2 SVGAGI (reference sequence). The CDR3 sequence is 14 residues long. Trimming removed 2 bases at V and 1 base at J, with 8 bases between. The CDR3 loop reads CASSYRGPQETQYF. CDR3 bases: TGTGCCAGCAGTTACCGAGGCCCCCAAGAGACCCAGTACTTC.

A few counts support this clone. This sequence joins TRBV19 and TRBJ1-4; D is possibly TRBD1 (5 bases). V was clipped by 4 bases and J by 8 bases, with 14 bases between them. Germline V gene data show CDR1 as LNHDA and CDR2 as SQIVND (reference sequence). The CDR3 has 14 amino acids. Here the CDR3 reads CASSTGPGGEKLFF. CDR3 bases: TGTGCCAGTAGTACGGGTCCCGGGGGAGAAAAACTGTTTTTT.

The V and J genes are TRBV6-1 and TRBJ2-5, with D possibly TRBD1 on 6 matching bases. The CDR3 consists of 15 residues. Trimming removed 1 base at V and 4 bases at J, with 13 bases between. Germline V gene sequence: CDR1 MNHNS, CDR2 SASEGT. The CDR3 reads CASSEGPQGIETQYF. The CDR3 coding sequence is TGTGCCAGCAGTGAAGGTCCTCAGGGGATAGAGACCCAGTACTTC.